A selection of T cell receptor beta chains follows, all from one sample in a study of cytomegalovirus exposure and HLA in healthy donors. Sequencing was performed with immunoSEQ multiplex PCR; in TCRdb, only in-frame clones are kept and a portion is missing. This table has 120,000 to 150,000 clones, 73% appearing once. Specimen: PBMCs. Every receptor here comes from a human donor in good health. Both conserved end residues are part of each CDR3. A D gene is named only where the DNA matches it firmly. The size entry is marked missing in some rows and otherwise reads once, few, many or a size class.

clone size	V gene	D gene	J gene	CDR3 protein	CDR3 DNA
few	TRBV2	TRBD1	TRBJ2-7	CASSDPPRDRYF	TGTGCCAGCAGTGACCCCCCCCGGGACAGGTACTTC
NA	TRBV9	TRBD1	TRBJ2-6	CASSNEQGGANVLTF	TGTGCCAGCAGCAACGAACAGGGGGGGGCCAACGTCCTGACTTTC
NA	TRBV6-1	TRBD1	TRBJ1-4	CASSGRGLEKLFF	TGTGCCAGCAGTGGGAGGGGGCTTGAAAAACTGTTTTTT
NA	TRBV28	TRBD1	TRBJ1-4	CATKAGGNEKLFF	TGTGCCACCAAAGCAGGGGGGAATGAAAAACTGTTTTTT
NA	TRBV6-6	TRBD1	TRBJ1-5	CASRRTGEQPQHF	TGTGCCAGCAGAAGGACAGGGGAACAGCCCCAGCATTTT
once	TRBV4-1	TRBD2	TRBJ2-2	CASSGGLAGVRTGELFF	TGCGCCAGCAGCGGGGGACTAGCGGGAGTTCGGACCGGGGAGCTGTTTTTT
NA	TRBV27	TRBD2	TRBJ2-7	CASSYGTTTYEQYF	TGTGCCAGCAGTTACGGGACTACGACCTACGAGCAGTACTTC
NA	TRBV7-9	TRBD1	TRBJ2-5	CASSLTGEETQYF	TGTGCCAGCAGCTTAACAGGGGAAGAGACCCAGTACTTC
few	TRBV5-6	NA	TRBJ1-6	CASSLGLTNSPLHF	TGTGCCAGCAGCCTCGGACTGACAAATTCACCCCTCCACTTT
once	TRBV2	TRBD2	TRBJ2-1	CASSESLAGVNNEQFF	TGTGCCAGCAGTGAATCGCTAGCGGGAGTCAACAATGAGCAGTTCTTC
NA	TRBV27	TRBD1	TRBJ1-5	CASNPGQGLYSNQPQHF	TGTGCCAGCAACCCGGGACAGGGCCTGTATAGCAATCAGCCCCAGCATTTT
NA	TRBV5-4	NA	TRBJ1-1	CASSLDLRLNTEAFF	TGTGCCAGCAGCTTGGATTTGCGATTGAACACTGAAGCTTTCTTT
NA	TRBV7-3	TRBD2	TRBJ2-7	CASSPTSGSYEQYF	TGTGCCAGCAGCCCGACTAGCGGCTCCTACGAGCAGTACTTC
NA	TRBV10-3	NA	TRBJ1-1	CAISESRQLNTEAFF	TGTGCCATCAGTGAGTCAAGACAGTTGAACACTGAAGCTTTCTTT
NA	TRBV10-3	TRBD1	TRBJ2-1	CATTGGSYNEQFF	TGTGCCACAACAGGGGGCTCCTACAATGAGCAGTTCTTC
NA	TRBV28	NA	TRBJ1-5	CASSFGGRSQPQHF	TGTGCCAGCAGTTTTGGGGGCCGGAGTCAGCCCCAGCATTTT
NA	TRBV30	TRBD2	TRBJ2-1	CAWSLGLAGYNEQFF	TGTGCCTGGAGCCTTGGACTAGCGGGGTACAATGAGCAGTTCTTC
NA	TRBV7-6	TRBD1	TRBJ2-7	CASSFGTGGLSYEQYF	TGTGCCAGCAGCTTCGGGACAGGGGGCCTATCCTACGAGCAGTACTTC
NA	TRBV15	NA	TRBJ1-4	CATSREEVSREKLFF	TGTGCCACCAGCCGGGAGGAGGTCAGTCGGGAAAAACTGTTTTTT
NA	TRBV4-2	NA	TRBJ2-1	CASSQERGDYTGEQFF	TGTGCCAGCAGCCAAGAGAGGGGGGACTATACAGGAGAGCAGTTCTTC
NA	TRBV5-4	NA	TRBJ1-2	CASSFQGPGYTF	TGTGCCAGCAGCTTTCAGGGGCCGGGCTACACCTTC
NA	TRBV7-2	TRBD1	TRBJ2-2	CASSAAGQGGGPGELFF	TGTGCCAGCAGCGCAGCGGGACAGGGGGGTGGGCCCGGGGAGCTGTTTTTT
NA	TRBV6-6	TRBD2	TRBJ2-2	CASSYGLAGLAGELFF	TGTGCCAGCAGTTACGGACTAGCGGGGCTGGCCGGGGAGCTGTTTTTT
NA	TRBV5-8	NA	TRBJ1-2	CASSLHSRYGYTF	TGTGCCAGCAGCTTGCATTCGCGCTATGGCTACACCTTC
NA	TRBV7-7	NA	TRBJ2-2	CASSLAPPGVTGELFF	TGTGCTAGCAGCTTAGCCCCGCCAGGGGTTACCGGGGAGCTGTTTTTT
NA	TRBV7-6	NA	TRBJ1-6	CASSLGAGASSPLHF	TGTGCCAGCAGCTTAGGGGCAGGGGCGAGTTCACCCCTCCACTTT
few	TRBV6-4	TRBD2	TRBJ2-1	CASSDSTSGHNEQFF	TGTGCCAGCAGTGACTCGACTAGCGGCCACAATGAGCAGTTCTTC
once	TRBV10-3	NA	TRBJ1-5	CAISESKARVSQPQHF	TGTGCCATCAGTGAGTCGAAGGCCAGGGTAAGTCAGCCCCAGCATTTT
NA	TRBV4-1	TRBD2	TRBJ2-5	CASSQDRGLAYQETQYF	TGCGCCAGCAGCCAAGATCGGGGACTAGCCTATCAAGAGACCCAGTACTTC
NA	TRBV19	NA	TRBJ1-2	CASSILGGADGYTF	TGTGCCAGTAGTATATTAGGGGGAGCGGATGGCTACACCTTC
few	TRBV7-9	NA	TRBJ1-1	CASMRPGQFTEAFF	TGTGCCAGCATGCGGCCTGGACAGTTCACTGAAGCTTTCTTT
NA	TRBV10-3	TRBD1	TRBJ2-7	CAIRGQAGSYEQYF	TGTGCCATCAGGGGACAGGCGGGATCCTACGAGCAGTACTTC
NA	TRBV5-1	NA	TRBJ2-5	CASSLVSQTPETQYF	TGCGCCAGCAGCTTGGTTTCCCAAACTCCCGAGACCCAGTACTTC
NA	TRBV5-1	TRBD2	TRBJ2-7	CASSLPLAGIYEQYF	TGCGCCAGCAGCCTCCCCTTAGCGGGGATCTACGAGCAGTACTTC
NA	TRBV5-4	TRBD2	TRBJ2-5	CASSSGLAGRRAETQYF	TGTGCCAGCAGCTCGGGACTAGCGGGAAGAAGGGCAGAGACCCAGTACTTC
once	TRBV19	TRBD1	TRBJ1-6	CASSVGTGGQGLPLHF	TGTGCCAGTAGTGTTGGGACAGGGGGCCAAGGGTTGCCCCTCCACTTT
NA	TRBV30	TRBD1	TRBJ2-3	CACTGTGGTDTQYF	TGTGCCTGTACCGGGACAGGGGGCACAGATACGCAGTATTTT
NA	TRBV7-9	TRBD2	TRBJ2-5	CASGGRRETQYF	TGTGCCAGCGGCGGGAGAAGAGAGACCCAGTACTTC
NA	TRBV11-2	TRBD1	TRBJ2-3	CASSRFGTGLTDTQYF	TGTGCCAGCAGCCGCTTCGGGACAGGACTCACAGATACGCAGTATTTT
NA	TRBV2	TRBD1	TRBJ2-2	CASRTGTANTGELFF	TGTGCCAGCAGAACCGGGACAGCGAACACCGGGGAGCTGTTTTTT
NA	TRBV27	TRBD1	TRBJ1-6	CASSLWAGGDSPLHF	TGTGCCAGCAGTTTATGGGCAGGGGGCGATTCACCCCTCCACTTT